The 11 T cell receptor beta chains below come from one sample, sequenced in a study of vaccination effects on CD4 cells after COVID-19. This table comes from immunoSEQ multiplex PCR, and its TCRdb copy is limited to in-frame clones, with some not included. The data show tens of thousands of clones, about four fifths seen once. What these receptors recognize is not known. Within the ViraFEST assay, antigen-specific CD4+ T cells underwent expansion with viral peptide pools prior to sequencing. Culture proceeded for roughly ten days, and CD4+ T cells were then isolated. Nucleocapsid antibody tests were negative, and the vaccine recipients had no prior SARS-CoV-2 infection. This sample comprised CD4+ T cells from PBMCs cultured with HCoV-OC43 spike peptides, obtained before COVID-19 vaccination. Subset of the sample: HCoV-OC43 spike overlapping peptide pool stimulation. The origin of the receptors is a human donor who received a COVID-19 vaccine.

The chain joins TRBV18 to TRBJ1-5, with a weak D call TRBD1 (5 bases). V lost 3 bases to trimming and J lost 6 bases, with 15 bases between them. The germline gives CDR1 KGHSH, CDR2 LQKENI. The CDR3 spans 15 residues. For the CDR3, the DNA is TGTGCCAGCTCACCCGCTGGGGCAGGGACTCAGCCCCAGCATTTT. Protein product: CASSPAGAGTQPQHF.

The chain employs TRBV5-4 and TRBJ1-1; D ambiguous. The ends were cut back, 0 bases at V and 2 bases at J, with 8 bases in the middle. Germline loops: CDR1 SGHNT, CDR2 YYREEE (reference sequence). CDR3 length: 14 residues. CDR3 bases: TGTGCCAGCAGCTTGGTTGGGTTAAACACTGAAGCTTTCTTT. This codes for CASSLVGLNTEAFF.

This clone is a singleton in its sample. The chain recombines TRBV7-2 with TRBJ2-1, with no clear D. V was shortened by 5 bases and J by 2 bases, with 13 bases between the two germline ends. The germline gives CDR1 SGHTA, CDR2 FQGNSA. The CDR3 totals 15 residues. The CDR3 sequence: CASSPSRHAYNEQFF. CDR3 bases: TGTGCCAGCAGCCCCTCCCGACACGCCTACAATGAGCAGTTCTTC.

CDR3 bases: TGTGCCACCAGTGACCCTCGACTAGCGGGGGCGGATACGCAGTATTTT. Its protein product is CATSDPRLAGADTQYF. V is TRBV24-1 and J is TRBJ2-3; TRBD2 agrees at 12 bases. The germline gives CDR1 KGHDR, CDR2 SFDVKD. The V segment lost 4 bases and the J segment 6 bases; nucleotides outside the gene matches: 7. The CDR3 sequence is 16 residues long.

The count of this clone is one. The chain is built from TRBV18 and TRBJ1-4; D might be TRBD1 (5 bases). The CDR3 runs 14 residues. CDR1 and CDR2 from the germline V gene are KGHSH and LQKENI. V gave up 5 bases and J gave up 7 bases, with 14 bases separating them. CDR3 residues: CASSVRRGVEKLFF. The CDR3 nucleotides read TGTGCCAGCTCAGTTCGGAGAGGGGTTGAAAAACTGTTTTTT.

This clone appeared a few times. This rearrangement joins TRBV11-2 to TRBJ1-1; D unresolved. Germline loops: CDR1 SGHAT, CDR2 FQNNGV. The CDR3 sequence is 13 residues long. V lost 2 bases, J lost 1 base, and 5 bases lay in between. CDR3 protein: CASSLMRNTEAFF. CDR3 nucleotides: TGTGCCAGCAGCTTAATGAGGAACACTGAAGCTTTCTTT.

This chain uses TRBV3-1 (or the pseudogene TRBV3-2) with TRBJ1-1, with TRBD1 matching 7 bases. Per the germline V gene, CDR1 is LGHDT and CDR2 is YNNKEL (reference sequence). The ends lost 4 bases at V and 0 bases at J; junction bases unmatched: 8. The CDR3 contains 16 residues. The CDR3 nucleotides read TGTGCCAGCAGCCGCCTGGGACAGCCAATGAACACTGAAGCTTTCTTT. Protein product: CASSRLGQPMNTEAFF.

The chain couples TRBV5-1 to TRBJ2-5, with D unresolved. V was trimmed by 6 bases and J by 1 base, leaving 13 bases between them. Germline V CDR1 and CDR2: SGHRS, YFSETQ. CDR3 length: 14 amino acids. The CDR3: CASTAVGAQETQYF. The CDR3 DNA reads as TGCGCCAGCACGGCAGTCGGAGCCCAAGAGACCCAGTACTTC.

The chain recombines TRBV7-9 with TRBJ2-7; possible D gene TRBD1, 5 bases. The CDR3 totals 13 residues. The V end lost 1 base, the J end lost 3 bases, and 7 bases lay between the germline ends. Germline V gives CDR1 SEHNR, CDR2 FQNEAQ (reference sequence). CDR3 nucleotides: TGTGCCAGCAGCTTAGACAGGCTCTACGAGCAGTACGTC. This encodes CASSLDRLYEQYV.

This chain connects TRBV4-2 to TRBJ2-1; no reliable D call. Germline lookup yields CDR1 LGHNA and CDR2 YNFKEQ. The CDR3 is 21 amino acids. The V end was cut by 2 bases, the J end by 0 bases, with 26 bases between. The CDR3 nucleotides read TGTGCCAGCAGCCAATCAGGACCATGGGGTAATTTCCCTAGCTCCTACAATGAGCAGTTCTTC. Translation gives CASSQSGPWGNFPSSYNEQFF.

This chain uses TRBV6-5 with TRBJ2-7, with 7 bases identical to TRBD2. The CDR3 contains 15 residues. Germline V gene data show CDR1 as MNHEY and CDR2 as SVGAGI. Germline trimming cut 5 bases from V and 3 bases from J; bases unmatched to any gene: 10. Here the CDR3 DNA reads TGTGCCAGCAGTCCCGGGGGAGGGGCTAACTACGAGCAGTACGTC. Protein sequence: CASSPGGGANYEQYV.